Listed below are T cell receptor beta chains from one sample, sequenced in a study of blood T cell repertoires in COVID-19. Generated by immunoSEQ multiplex PCR, the TCRdb table keeps only in-frame clones and is missing some. The sample yields 200,000 to 250,000 clones, approximately 84% seen once. Sequencing used peripheral blood. The origin of the receptors is a woman aged 55-70 years with acute or convalescent COVID-19. CDR3s include the opening cysteine and the closing phenylalanine or tryptophan. The order of the fields is CDR3 protein, CDR3 DNA, D gene, V gene, J gene, clone size. The D gene is left open where the match is weak. Size tells how often a clone was seen (once, few, many) or the class of an expanded clone, and some rows leave it out.

CDR3: CASSKDTPTNSPLHF
DNA: TGTGCCAGCAGCAAAGACACTCCGACGAATTCACCCCTCCACTTT
D: NA
V: TRBV9
J: TRBJ1-6
size: NA

CDR3: CSASDQVREKLFF
DNA: TGCAGTGCTAGTGATCAGGTTCGTGAAAAACTGTTTTTT
D: NA
V: TRBV20-1
J: TRBJ1-4
size: NA

CDR3: CASSRLAGGPDTQYF
DNA: TGTGCCAGCAGCCGACTAGCGGGGGGCCCAGATACGCAGTATTTT
D: TRBD2
V: TRBV5-8
J: TRBJ2-3
size: NA

CDR3: CASSPGTTNYGYTF
DNA: TGTGCCAGCAGTCCAGGGACTACCAACTATGGCTACACCTTC
D: NA
V: TRBV7-2
J: TRBJ1-2
size: NA

CDR3: CATSETGTVTEAFF
DNA: TGTGCCACCAGTGAAACCGGGACAGTCACTGAAGCTTTCTTT
D: TRBD1
V: TRBV24-1
J: TRBJ1-1
size: few

CDR3: CASSFSGGHRGNEKLFF
DNA: TGTGCCAGCAGCTTCAGCGGAGGCCACCGGGGGAATGAAAAACTGTTTTTT
D: NA
V: TRBV5-6
J: TRBJ1-4
size: NA

CDR3: CASSSLGGSGNTIYF
DNA: TGTGCCAGCAGTAGCCTAGGGGGCTCTGGAAACACCATATATTTT
D: NA
V: TRBV25-1
J: TRBJ1-3
size: NA

CDR3: CASSVGTREKLFF
DNA: TGTGCCAGCAGTGTAGGGACAAGGGAAAAACTGTTTTTT
D: NA
V: TRBV2
J: TRBJ1-4
size: NA

CDR3: CASRFGQGDLETQYF
DNA: TGTGCCAGCAGGTTTGGACAGGGAGATTTAGAGACCCAGTACTTC
D: TRBD1
V: TRBV6-5
J: TRBJ2-5
size: NA

CDR3: CASSPGTPGGYGYTF
DNA: TGTGCCAGCAGCCCCGGGACTCCGGGAGGCTATGGCTACACCTTC
D: NA
V: TRBV6-5
J: TRBJ1-2
size: NA

CDR3: CASSPDIPKGEAFF
DNA: TGCGCCAGCAGCCCGGACATCCCGAAGGGTGAAGCTTTCTTT
D: NA
V: TRBV5-1
J: TRBJ1-1
size: NA

CDR3: CASSPPGTEAFF
DNA: TGTGCCAGCAGCCCCCCGGGCACTGAAGCTTTCTTT
D: NA
V: TRBV7-9
J: TRBJ1-1
size: NA

CDR3: CAISAGQGYGYTF
DNA: TGTGCCATCAGTGCCGGGCAGGGTTATGGCTACACCTTC
D: NA
V: TRBV10-3
J: TRBJ1-2
size: once

CDR3: CASMIGGNSYEQYF
DNA: TGTGCCAGCATGATAGGGGGCAACTCCTACGAGCAGTACTTC
D: TRBD1
V: TRBV5-6
J: TRBJ2-7
size: NA

CDR3: CASNPEWNTEAFF
DNA: TGTGCCAGCAACCCGGAGTGGAACACTGAAGCTTTCTTT
D: NA
V: TRBV7-9
J: TRBJ1-1
size: NA

CDR3: CASTETLKNTEAFF
DNA: TGTGCCAGCACCGAGACACTTAAGAACACTGAAGCTTTCTTT
D: NA
V: TRBV6-6
J: TRBJ1-1
size: NA

CDR3: CASSRAGGIEQYF
DNA: TGTGCCAGCAGTAGAGCGGGGGGGATTGAGCAGTACTTC
D: TRBD2
V: TRBV12-3/TRBV12-4
J: TRBJ2-7
size: NA

CDR3: CASSLAGAGAYEQYF
DNA: TGTGCCAGCAGCCTGGCGGGTGCGGGGGCCTACGAGCAGTACTTC
D: TRBD2
V: TRBV7-2
J: TRBJ2-7
size: NA

CDR3: CASASAGGELFF
DNA: TGTGCCAGTGCTAGCGCGGGCGGGGAGCTGTTTTTT
D: NA
V: TRBV25-1
J: TRBJ2-2
size: NA

CDR3: CASSPRSQANNYGYTF
DNA: TGTGCCAGCAGCCCTCGGTCCCAGGCTAATAACTATGGCTACACCTTC
D: NA
V: TRBV9
J: TRBJ1-2
size: NA

CDR3: CASRDRTGSVKEKLFF
DNA: TGTGCCAGCAGAGACCGCACAGGGAGTGTGAAGGAAAAACTGTTTTTT
D: NA
V: TRBV2
J: TRBJ1-4
size: NA

CDR3: CATSPSVAGPGELFF
DNA: TGTGCCACCTCCCCCTCCGTAGCGGGCCCCGGGGAGCTGTTTTTT
D: TRBD2
V: TRBV24-1
J: TRBJ2-2
size: once

CDR3: CASRPGLASGELFF
DNA: TGTGCCAGCAGACCCGGACTAGCCTCAGGGGAGCTGTTTTTT
D: TRBD2
V: TRBV2
J: TRBJ2-2
size: NA

CDR3: CASSQIGDTGSRAHF
DNA: TGTGCCAGCAGCCAAATCGGAGACACAGGGAGCAGGGCACATTTT
D: NA
V: TRBV14
J: TRBJ1-3
size: NA

CDR3: CASSERVGAGNQPQHF
DNA: NA
D: NA
V: TRBV21-1
J: TRBJ1-5
size: once

CDR3: CASSETRQGRSSYNEQFF
DNA: TGTGCCAGCAGTGAAACGCGACAGGGAAGGAGCTCCTACAATGAGCAGTTCTTC
D: TRBD1
V: TRBV2
J: TRBJ2-1
size: NA

CDR3: CASSSHGGPGNTIYF
DNA: TGTGCCAGCAGTTCCCACGGGGGTCCCGGAAACACCATATATTTT
D: NA
V: TRBV27
J: TRBJ1-3
size: NA

CDR3: CASSKGTSGGPRNEQFF
DNA: TGTGCCAGCAGCAAAGGGACTAGCGGGGGGCCGCGGAATGAGCAGTTCTTC
D: NA
V: TRBV21-1
J: TRBJ2-1
size: NA

CDR3: CASSKTPGPPGGGSPLHF
DNA: TGTGCCAGCAGCAAGACTCCAGGACCGCCAGGGGGCGGTTCACCCCTCCACTTT
D: NA
V: TRBV21-1
J: TRBJ1-6
size: NA

CDR3: CASSPEVAPFSEAFF
DNA: TGTGCCAGCAGTCCCGAAGTGGCACCCTTTTCAGAAGCTTTCTTT
D: NA
V: TRBV9
J: TRBJ1-1
size: NA

CDR3: CASSYPRANYGYTF
DNA: TGTGCCAGCAGTTACCCCCGAGCTAACTATGGCTACACCTTC
D: NA
V: TRBV6-2/TRBV6-3
J: TRBJ1-2
size: NA

CDR3: CASSGRTGELFF
DNA: TGTGCCAGCAGCGGGAGGACCGGGGAGCTGTTTTTT
D: TRBD2
V: TRBV6-5
J: TRBJ2-2
size: NA

CDR3: CASTSDRGSNYYGYTF
DNA: TGTGCCAGCACCTCGGACAGGGGATCCAATTACTATGGCTACACCTTC
D: TRBD1
V: TRBV28
J: TRBJ1-2
size: NA

CDR3: CASSYGSGSNQPQHF
DNA: TGTGCCAGCAGTTACGGGTCGGGTAGCAATCAGCCCCAGCATTTT
D: NA
V: TRBV6-5
J: TRBJ1-5
size: NA

CDR3: CAWSLRTSGGAYEQYF
DNA: TGTGCCTGGAGTTTAAGGACTAGCGGGGGGGCGTACGAGCAGTACTTC
D: TRBD2
V: TRBV30
J: TRBJ2-7
size: NA

CDR3: CASSFSGTGGSNQPQHF
DNA: TGTGCCAGCAGTTTTTCCGGGACAGGGGGAAGCAATCAGCCCCAGCATTTT
D: TRBD1
V: TRBV2
J: TRBJ1-5
size: NA

CDR3: CASTPPGELGGYTF
DNA: TGTGCCAGCACCCCCCCGGGTGAATTAGGAGGCTACACCTTC
D: NA
V: TRBV25-1
J: TRBJ1-2
size: NA

CDR3: CASSQADRVGTEAFF
DNA: TGTGCCAGCAGCCAAGCTGACAGGGTTGGCACTGAAGCTTTCTTT
D: TRBD1
V: TRBV14
J: TRBJ1-1
size: NA

CDR3: CASSLWPSGGYQETQYF
DNA: TGTGCCAGCAGTTTATGGCCTAGCGGGGGGTATCAAGAGACCCAGTACTTC
D: TRBD2
V: TRBV28
J: TRBJ2-5
size: NA

CDR3: CASSPALGGELFF
DNA: TGTGCCAGCAGTCCTGCCCTCGGCGGGGAGCTGTTTTTT
D: NA
V: TRBV7-2
J: TRBJ2-2
size: NA

CDR3: CATRGTSGNTGELFF
DNA: TGTGCCACCAGGGGGACTAGCGGTAACACCGGGGAGCTGTTTTTT
D: TRBD2
V: TRBV24-1
J: TRBJ2-2
size: NA

CDR3: CASSQEIAKSGVINEKLFF
DNA: TGTGCCAGCAGCCAAGAGATAGCCAAGTCCGGGGTAATTAATGAAAAACTGTTTTTT
D: NA
V: TRBV4-2
J: TRBJ1-4
size: few

CDR3: CASSHLTGIWSGELFF
DNA: TGCGCCAGCAGTCACTTGACAGGGATCTGGTCTGGGGAGCTGTTTTTT
D: TRBD1
V: TRBV10-1
J: TRBJ2-2
size: few

CDR3: CASSLMVLGLAGEPQETQYF
DNA: TGTGCCAGCAGCTTAATGGTTCTGGGACTAGCGGGGGAGCCTCAAGAGACCCAGTACTTC
D: TRBD2
V: TRBV11-3
J: TRBJ2-5
size: NA

CDR3: CASSQRQGATWEQYF
DNA: TGCGCCAGCAGCCAGAGACAGGGGGCGACTTGGGAGCAGTACTTC
D: TRBD1
V: TRBV4-1
J: TRBJ2-7
size: NA

CDR3: CASSLKDRAYGYTF
DNA: TGTGCCAGCAGCTTGAAAGACAGGGCCTATGGCTACACCTTC
D: TRBD1
V: TRBV5-4
J: TRBJ1-2
size: NA

CDR3: CASRRGQVVHSGANVLTF
DNA: TGTGCCAGCAGGAGGGGACAGGTCGTACATTCTGGGGCCAACGTCCTGACTTTC
D: TRBD1
V: TRBV7-9
J: TRBJ2-6
size: NA

CDR3: CATSRDRAGDIYGYTF
DNA: TGTGCCACCAGCAGAGATCGTGCAGGGGACATCTATGGCTACACCTTC
D: NA
V: TRBV15
J: TRBJ1-2
size: NA